The clone carrying this T cell receptor beta chain was detected only a few times. Cell sorting via CD45RO/CCR7/CD25/CD127/CD95/CD27 was performed to obtain CD4+ naive, central memory, regulatory and stem cell-like memory cells. Isolated RNA was reverse transcribed in full, so expressed TCRB transcripts were sequenced. Libraries were prepared by immunoSEQ multiplex PCR; TCRdb keeps only in-frame clonotypes and omits some of them. This table has 350,000 or so clones, 20% appearing once. The entry originates in a study of beta chain features in type 1 diabetes. The CDR3 has 13 residues. Trimming took 11 bases from V and 11 from J, leaving 25 bases between them. Per the germline V gene, CDR1 is MDHEN and CDR2 is SYDVKM.

The origin of this receptor is a woman between 18 and 29 years old in good health. J is TRBJ2-7 and V is TRBV28, with no clear D. Sequencing input: naive CD4+ T cells from blood. As DNA, the CDR3 is TGTGCCCACAGCATTAAGTGGTCTGAGTCTAAGTACTTC. Its protein product is CAHSIKWSESKYF.